This TCR beta chain was identified in a study of blood T cell repertoires in COVID-19. On the study more broadly: Some COVID-19 samples were acute and others convalescent; all came from the United States, Italy and Spain. Sample material is recorded as cDNA or gDNA derived from T cells, B-cell-depleted T cells, or PBMCs.

Sequencing was performed with immunoSEQ multiplex PCR; in TCRdb, only in-frame clones are kept and a portion is missing. The profile shows 150,000 to 200,000 clones, about 86% of them singletons. This CDR3 has 17 amino acids. The V segment lost 3 bases and the J segment 5 bases; nucleotides outside the gene matches: 9. The germline V gene has CDR1 LGHNA and CDR2 YSLEER. Patients in Seattle were enrolled during active infection, then followed longitudinally. Sequencing used peripheral blood. This TCR was recovered from a woman aged 55-70 years with COVID-19, enrolled during active disease. V gene TRBV4-3 combines with J gene TRBJ2-2; TRBD1 agrees at 10 bases. The CDR3 region is CASSHYRDRGGTGELFF. The DNA for the CDR3 is TGCGCCAGCAGCCATTACCGGGACAGGGGTGGGACCGGGGAGCTGTTTTTT.